Listed below are T cell receptor beta chains from one sample, sequenced in a study of cytomegalovirus exposure and HLA in healthy donors. This table comes from immunoSEQ multiplex PCR, and its TCRdb copy is limited to in-frame clones, with some not included. Seen here are about 100,000 clones, around 73% observed once, and the top ten hold under 0.8%. Sequenced material: PBMCs. These receptors all stem from a woman in her sixties or seventies in good health and CMV-seronegative. The CDR3 runs from the conserved cysteine through the conserved F or W. A D gene is named only where the DNA matches it firmly. A clone size is listed for some rows: how often the clone was seen (once, few, many), or a class if it is expanded.

abundance,d_gene,j_gene,v_gene,CDR3nt,CDR3aa
.,.,TRBJ1-2,TRBV28,TGTGCCAGCAGTTTAGAAGGGGCGGACGGCTACACCTTC,CASSLEGADGYTF
.,TRBD1,TRBJ1-4,TRBV30,TGTGCCTGGAGAAGGGACAGGGACCTAACTAATGAAAAACTGTTTTTT,CAWRRDRDLTNEKLFF
few,.,TRBJ2-7,TRBV25-1,TGTGCCAATCCGCCAGTGGAGCAGTACTTC,CANPPVEQYF
.,.,TRBJ2-1,TRBV27,TGTGCCAGCAGTGCCCGGACTCCCTCCTACAATGAGCAGTTCTTC,CASSARTPSYNEQFF
.,.,TRBJ1-2,TRBV7-2,TGTGCCAGCAGCCCTCGAGGGGGTCCCTATGGCTACACCTTC,CASSPRGGPYGYTF
.,.,TRBJ1-1,TRBV19,TGTGCCAGTTTCGGCCCGGGACACTCATTTAACACTGAAGCTTTCTTT,CASFGPGHSFNTEAFF
.,.,TRBJ1-2,TRBV28,TGTGCCAGCAGTTTATCCCCAGGGTGGGGTGGCTACACCTTC,CASSLSPGWGGYTF
.,.,TRBJ2-1,TRBV6-1,TGTGCCAGCAGTGAAGACAGGGAACCCTACAATGAGCAGTTCTTC,CASSEDREPYNEQFF
.,TRBD1,TRBJ1-3,TRBV2,TGTGCCAGCAGTGTACAGGGGGCAGACTCTGGAAACACCATATATTTT,CASSVQGADSGNTIYF
.,.,TRBJ2-5,TRBV7-8,TGTGCCAGCAGCCCCCGGACAGCTCAAGAGACCCAGTACTTC,CASSPRTAQETQYF
few,TRBD1,TRBJ1-5,TRBV9,TGTGCCAGCAGCGGGACAGGGGGCAATCAGCCCCAGCATTTT,CASSGTGGNQPQHF
.,.,TRBJ1-1,TRBV5-4,TGTGCCAGCACTCCGGACAGCCACCAGACTGAAGCTTTCTTT,CASTPDSHQTEAFF
.,TRBD2,TRBJ2-3,TRBV7-2,TGTGCCAGCAGCCTTCAGACTAGCGGAACTAGCACAGATACGCAGTATTTT,CASSLQTSGTSTDTQYF
.,.,TRBJ2-7,TRBV4-3,TGCGCCAGCAGCCAAGGGCGAGGGGGCTACGAGCAGTACTTC,CASSQGRGGYEQYF
.,TRBD2,TRBJ2-2,TRBV14,TGTGCCAGCAGCCGACTAGCGGGGGGAACCGGGGAGCTGTTTTTT,CASSRLAGGTGELFF
.,.,TRBJ1-2,TRBV28,TGTGCCAGCAGCAGTTTGGAACAGTCGATTTATGGCTACACCTTC,CASSSLEQSIYGYTF
.,.,TRBJ2-3,TRBV13,TGTGCCAGCAGCCCGGGGACTCCGAGGGCAGATACGCAGTATTTT,CASSPGTPRADTQYF
.,.,TRBJ1-1,TRBV5-4,TGTGCCAGCAGTCCTGCCGGGAGGGAGAACACTGAAGCTTTCTTT,CASSPAGRENTEAFF
.,TRBD2,TRBJ2-3,TRBV10-3,TGTGCCATCAGTGCCGGGACGGGAGGGACAGATACGCAGTATTTT,CAISAGTGGTDTQYF
.,TRBD1,TRBJ2-1,TRBV4-3,TGCGCCAGCAGCCCGGACAGGGGATTTCTTCGGCGTGAGCAGTTCTTC,CASSPDRGFLRREQFF
.,TRBD1,TRBJ2-6,TRBV14,TGTGCCAGCAGCCCTTGGACAGGTAGCGCATCCTGGGCCAACGTCCTGACTTTC,CASSPWTGSASWANVLTF
few,.,TRBJ2-1,TRBV28,TGTGCCAGCAGTTTAGGAGGGAGAAGGGACAATGAGCAGTTCTTC,CASSLGGRRDNEQFF
once,TRBD1,TRBJ2-6,TRBV5-4,TGTGCCAGCAGCTACGGACAGGGGACAGGGGCCAACGTCCTGACTTTC,CASSYGQGTGANVLTF
.,TRBD1,TRBJ2-3,TRBV6-4,TGTGCCAGCCGGGAGGGACAGGGGGCGAGTCCCATGTCGCTAGATACGCAGTATTTT,CASREGQGASPMSLDTQYF
.,TRBD2,TRBJ2-3,TRBV28,TGTGCCAGCAGTAATAGCGGGAGGAACACAGATACGCAGTATTTT,CASSNSGRNTDTQYF
.,.,TRBJ2-7,TRBV2,TGTGCCAGCAGTGAAGTGAGCGGAACCTCCTACGAGCAGTACTTC,CASSEVSGTSYEQYF
.,.,TRBJ2-2,TRBV29-1,TGCAGCGCGACCGTTCGGGAATACACCGGGGAGCTGTTTTTT,CSATVREYTGELFF
.,.,TRBJ2-6,TRBV5-1,TGCGCCAGCAGCTTGGGTGCTAGCGCCTCCTCTGGGGCCAACGTCCTGACTTTC,CASSLGASASSGANVLTF
few,TRBD1,TRBJ1-6,TRBV4-1,TGCGCCAGCAGCCAGTCAAACCCCGGGACAGGGGGTTCACCCCTCCACTTT,CASSQSNPGTGGSPLHF
.,.,TRBJ2-3,TRBV25-1,TGTGCCAGCAAGGAGACAGGAACAGATACGCAGTATTTT,CASKETGTDTQYF
.,TRBD2,TRBJ2-1,TRBV5-1,TGCGCCAGCAGCAATAACGTAGCTAGCGGAGTAAATGAGCAGTTCTTC,CASSNNVASGVNEQFF
few,TRBD1,TRBJ1-4,TRBV6-5,TGTGCCAGCAGACCTCCGGGGACAGGGAATGAAAAACTGTTTTTT,CASRPPGTGNEKLFF
.,TRBD2,TRBJ2-1,TRBV2,TGTGCCAGCAGTGTTTTAAGACTACCCCGGGGGGATGAGCAGTTCTTC,CASSVLRLPRGDEQFF
.,.,TRBJ2-1,TRBV29-1,TGCAGCGTTGGGGGGGACCCCATGGTATCCAGCTCCTACAATGAGCAGTTCTTC,CSVGGDPMVSSSYNEQFF
.,TRBD1,TRBJ1-5,TRBV25-1,TGTGCCAGCAGTGGAGCAGGGGGAGAACAGCCCCAGCATTTT,CASSGAGGEQPQHF
.,.,TRBJ1-5,TRBV27,TGTGCCAGCAGCCCTGGACTGTATAGCAATCAGCCCCAGCATTTT,CASSPGLYSNQPQHF
.,TRBD1,TRBJ1-5,TRBV28,TGTGCCAGCAGTTCTGGACAGGGATATAATCAGCCCCAGCATTTT,CASSSGQGYNQPQHF
.,TRBD1,TRBJ1-2,TRBV7-2,TGTGCCAGCAGCTCGCCGGGACAGGGACAAGGCTACACCTTC,CASSSPGQGQGYTF
once,TRBD2,TRBJ2-1,TRBV13,TGTGCCAGCAGCTTAGGAGGACTAGCGGGATTGCTTGAGCAGTTCTTC,CASSLGGLAGLLEQFF
.,.,TRBJ2-3,TRBV19,TGTGCCAGTAGTATAGATCTTGGAGGGAGCACAGATACGCAGTATTTT,CASSIDLGGSTDTQYF
few,TRBD2,TRBJ2-5,TRBV5-6,TGTGCCAGCACCCTCCCGACTAGCGGGGTCCAAGAGACCCAGTACTTC,CASTLPTSGVQETQYF
.,TRBD1,TRBJ1-4,TRBV9,TGTGCCAGCAGCCCTGGGACAGCTAATGAAAAACTGTTTTTT,CASSPGTANEKLFF
.,TRBD1,TRBJ1-5,TRBV6-5,TGTGCCAGCAGTTTAGACAGGGGCAGCAATCAGCCCCAGCATTTT,CASSLDRGSNQPQHF